This note documents a single TCR beta chain sequence. Its specificity is unknown. The data were obtained in a study of Tregs in tolerant kidney transplant recipients. General study points: Findings come from small patient numbers and require larger validation. This study did not directly address biological reproducibility. Expanding Tregs on activated donor B cells appeared to best identify donor-specific TCRbeta clones.

Profiling relied on immunoSEQ multiplex PCR, and the TCRdb table lists in-frame clones only, not all of them. The repertoire holds tens of thousands of clones, with more than 80% as singletons. The receptor was derived from a human donor in good health. The sequenced material came from CD8+ T cells from blood.

The CDR3 sequence: CASSLKGEAFF. DNA of the CDR3: TGTGCCAGCAGCTTAAAGGGCGAAGCTTTCTTT. The chain links TRBV7-9 to TRBJ1-1; the D is unclear. The CDR3 is 11 residues long. Per the germline V gene, CDR1 is SEHNR and CDR2 is FQNEAQ (reference sequence). Trimming took off 2 bases at V and 8 bases at J, with 6 bases between the two ends.